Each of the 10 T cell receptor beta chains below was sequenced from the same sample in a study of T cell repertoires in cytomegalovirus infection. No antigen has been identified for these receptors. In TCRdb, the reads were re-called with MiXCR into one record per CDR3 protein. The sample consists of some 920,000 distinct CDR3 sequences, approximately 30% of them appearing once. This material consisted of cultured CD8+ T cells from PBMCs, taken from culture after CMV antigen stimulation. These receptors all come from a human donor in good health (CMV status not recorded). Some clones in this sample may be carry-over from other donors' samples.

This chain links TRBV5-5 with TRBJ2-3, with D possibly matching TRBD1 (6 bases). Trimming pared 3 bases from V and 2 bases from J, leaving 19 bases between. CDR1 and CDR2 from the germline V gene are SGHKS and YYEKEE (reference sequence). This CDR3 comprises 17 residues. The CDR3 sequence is CASSSPGTPTSTDTQYF. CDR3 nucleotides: TGTGCCAGCAGCTCCCCCGGGACACCGACATCCACAGATACGCAGTATTTT.

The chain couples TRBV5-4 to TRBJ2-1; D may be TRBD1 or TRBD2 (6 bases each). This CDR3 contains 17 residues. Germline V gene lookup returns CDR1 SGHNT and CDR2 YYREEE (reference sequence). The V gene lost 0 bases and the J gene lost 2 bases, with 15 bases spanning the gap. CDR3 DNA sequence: TGTGCCAGCAGCTTGGGGGAGGAACGGGGGCCCTACAATGAGCAGTTCTTC. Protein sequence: CASSLGEERGPYNEQFF.

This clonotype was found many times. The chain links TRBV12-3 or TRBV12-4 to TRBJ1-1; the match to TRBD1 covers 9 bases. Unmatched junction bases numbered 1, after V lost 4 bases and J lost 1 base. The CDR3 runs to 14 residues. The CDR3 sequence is CASSSQGANTEAFF. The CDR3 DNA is TGTGCCAGCAGTTCACAGGGGGCGAACACTGAAGCTTTCTTT.

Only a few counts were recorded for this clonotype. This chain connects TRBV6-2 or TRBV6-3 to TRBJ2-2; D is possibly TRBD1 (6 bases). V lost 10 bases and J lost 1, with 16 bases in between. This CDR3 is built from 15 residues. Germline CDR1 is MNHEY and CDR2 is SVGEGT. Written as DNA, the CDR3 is TGTGCCACCTCTCTCTTCAGGGGGAACACCGGGGAGCTGTTTTTT. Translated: CATSLFRGNTGELFF.

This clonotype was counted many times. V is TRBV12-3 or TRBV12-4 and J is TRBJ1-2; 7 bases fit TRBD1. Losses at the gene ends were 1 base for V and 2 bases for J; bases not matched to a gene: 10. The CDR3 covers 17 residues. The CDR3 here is CASSLDLAGTANYGYTF. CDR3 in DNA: TGTGCCAGCAGTTTAGATCTAGCTGGGACAGCAAACTATGGCTACACCTTC.

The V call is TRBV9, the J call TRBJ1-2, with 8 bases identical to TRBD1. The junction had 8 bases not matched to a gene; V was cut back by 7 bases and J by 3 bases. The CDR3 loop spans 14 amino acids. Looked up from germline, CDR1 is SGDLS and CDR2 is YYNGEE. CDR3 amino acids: CASGGQGGDYGYTF. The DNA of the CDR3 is TGTGCCAGCGGAGGACAGGGAGGGGACTATGGCTACACCTTC. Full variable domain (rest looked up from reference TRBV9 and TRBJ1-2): DSGVTQTPKHLITATGQRVTLRCSPRSGDLSVYWYQQSLDQGLQFLIQYYNGEERAKGNILERFSAQQFPDLHSELNLSSLELGDSALYFCASGGQGGDYGYTFGSGTRLTVV.

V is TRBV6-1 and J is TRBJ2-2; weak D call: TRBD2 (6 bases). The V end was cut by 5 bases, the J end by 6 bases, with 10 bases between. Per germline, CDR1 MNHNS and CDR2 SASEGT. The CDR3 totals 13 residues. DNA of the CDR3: TGTGCCAGCAGTCACGCGGGGTCCGGGGAGCTGTTTTTT. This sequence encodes CASSHAGSGELFF.

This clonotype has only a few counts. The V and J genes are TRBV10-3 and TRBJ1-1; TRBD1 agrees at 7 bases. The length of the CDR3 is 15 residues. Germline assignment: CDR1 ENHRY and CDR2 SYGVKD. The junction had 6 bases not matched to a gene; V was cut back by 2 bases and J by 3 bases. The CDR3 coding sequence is TGTGCCATCAGTGAGAACAGGGGCCGGGACACTGAAGCTTTCTTT. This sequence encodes CAISENRGRDTEAFF.

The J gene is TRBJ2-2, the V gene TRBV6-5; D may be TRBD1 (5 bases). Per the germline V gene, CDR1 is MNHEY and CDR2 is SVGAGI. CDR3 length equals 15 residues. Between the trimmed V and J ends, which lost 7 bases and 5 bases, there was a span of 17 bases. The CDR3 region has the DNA TGTGCCAGCAATAAGTGGGGCCCAGAAACCGGGGAGCTGTTTTTT. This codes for CASNKWGPETGELFF.

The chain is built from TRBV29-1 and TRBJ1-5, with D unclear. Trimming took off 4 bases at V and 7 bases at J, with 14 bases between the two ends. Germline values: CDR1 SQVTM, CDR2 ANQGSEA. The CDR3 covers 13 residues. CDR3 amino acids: CSVGPGLGQPQHF. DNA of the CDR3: TGCAGCGTTGGACCGGGTTTGGGGCAGCCCCAGCATTTT.